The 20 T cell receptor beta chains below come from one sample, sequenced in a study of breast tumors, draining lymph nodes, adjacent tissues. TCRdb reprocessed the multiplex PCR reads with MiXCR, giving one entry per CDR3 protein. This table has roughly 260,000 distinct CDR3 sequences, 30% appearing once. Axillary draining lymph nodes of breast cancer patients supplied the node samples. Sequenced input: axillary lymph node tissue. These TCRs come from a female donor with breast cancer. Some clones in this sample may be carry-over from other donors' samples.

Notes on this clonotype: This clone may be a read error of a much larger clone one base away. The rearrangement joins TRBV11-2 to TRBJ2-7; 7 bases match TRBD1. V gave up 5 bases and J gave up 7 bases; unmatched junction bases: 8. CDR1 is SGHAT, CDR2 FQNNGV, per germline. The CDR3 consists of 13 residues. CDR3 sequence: CASSNHRGAEQYF. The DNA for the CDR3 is TGTGCCAGCAGCAACCACAGGGGAGCAGAGCAGTACTTC.

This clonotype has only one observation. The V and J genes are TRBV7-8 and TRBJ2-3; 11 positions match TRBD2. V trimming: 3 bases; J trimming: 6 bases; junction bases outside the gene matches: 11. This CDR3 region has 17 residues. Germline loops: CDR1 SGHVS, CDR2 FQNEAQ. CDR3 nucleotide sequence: TGTGCCAGCAGCTTTCCGGGACTAGCGGTGCGGTGGGATACGCAGTATTTT. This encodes CASSFPGLAVRWDTQYF.

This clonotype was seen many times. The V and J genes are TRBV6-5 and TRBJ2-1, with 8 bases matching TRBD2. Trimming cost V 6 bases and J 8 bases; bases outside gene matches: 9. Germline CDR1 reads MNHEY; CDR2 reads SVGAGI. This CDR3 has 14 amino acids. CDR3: CASSLGLARDEQFF. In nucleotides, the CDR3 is TGTGCCAGCAGCCTCGGACTAGCTAGGGATGAGCAGTTCTTC.

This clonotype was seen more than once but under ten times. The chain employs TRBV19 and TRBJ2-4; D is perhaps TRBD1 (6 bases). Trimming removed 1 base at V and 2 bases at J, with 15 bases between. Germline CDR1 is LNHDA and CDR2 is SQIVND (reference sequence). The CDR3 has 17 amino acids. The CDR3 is CASSIVQGLMSKNIQYF. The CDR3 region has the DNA TGTGCCAGTAGTATAGTTCAGGGGTTGATGTCCAAAAACATTCAGTACTTC.

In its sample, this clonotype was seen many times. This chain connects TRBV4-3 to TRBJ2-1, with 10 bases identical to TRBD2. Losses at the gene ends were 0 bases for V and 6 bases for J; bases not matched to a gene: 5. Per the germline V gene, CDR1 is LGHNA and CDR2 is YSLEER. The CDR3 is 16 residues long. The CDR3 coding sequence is TGCGCCAGCAGCCAAGATCCTACTAGCGGGGCCAATGAGCAGTTCTTC. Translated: CASSQDPTSGANEQFF.

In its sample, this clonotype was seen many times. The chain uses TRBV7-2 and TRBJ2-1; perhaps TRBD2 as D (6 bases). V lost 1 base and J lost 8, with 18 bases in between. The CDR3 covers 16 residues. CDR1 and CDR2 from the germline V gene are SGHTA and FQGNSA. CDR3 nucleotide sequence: TGTGCCAGCAGCTTAGTAGGTAGCGGTGTAGGGGATGAGCAGTTCTTC. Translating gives CASSLVGSGVGDEQFF.

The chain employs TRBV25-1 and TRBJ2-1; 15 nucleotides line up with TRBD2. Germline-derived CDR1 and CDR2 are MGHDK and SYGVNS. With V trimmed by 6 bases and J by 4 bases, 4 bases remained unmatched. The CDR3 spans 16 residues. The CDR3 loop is CASSSGTSGRYNEQFF. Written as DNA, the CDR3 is TGTGCCAGCAGCTCCGGGACTAGCGGGAGGTACAATGAGCAGTTCTTC.

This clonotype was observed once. CDR3 sequence: CTVLAGDTQYF. The CDR3 DNA follows: TGCACCGTACTAGCGGGTGATACGCAGTATTTT. The V gene is TRBV20-1, the J gene TRBJ2-3, with 9 bases matching TRBD2. The germline V gene encodes CDR1 DFQATT and CDR2 SNEGSKA (reference sequence). This CDR3 comprises 11 residues.

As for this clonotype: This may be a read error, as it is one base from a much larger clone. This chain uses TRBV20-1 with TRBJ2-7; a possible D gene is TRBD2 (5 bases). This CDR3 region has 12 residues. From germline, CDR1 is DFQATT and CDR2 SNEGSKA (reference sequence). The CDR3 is CSASALAYEPYF. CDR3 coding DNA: TGCAGTGCTAGCGCCCTAGCCTACGAGCCGTACTTC.

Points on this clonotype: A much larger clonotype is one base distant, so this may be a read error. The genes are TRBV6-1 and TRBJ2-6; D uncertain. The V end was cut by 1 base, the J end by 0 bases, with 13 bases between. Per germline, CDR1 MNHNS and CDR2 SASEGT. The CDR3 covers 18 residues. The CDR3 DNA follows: TGTGCCAGCAGTGAAGAGGTGGCCTCCTGCTCTGGGGCCAACGTCCTGACTTTC. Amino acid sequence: CASSEEVASCSGANVLTF.

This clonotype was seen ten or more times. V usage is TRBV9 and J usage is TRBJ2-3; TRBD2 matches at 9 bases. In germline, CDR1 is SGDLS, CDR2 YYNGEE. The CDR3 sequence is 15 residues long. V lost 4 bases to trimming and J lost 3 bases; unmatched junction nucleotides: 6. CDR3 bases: TGTGCCAGCAGCCCCAGTAGCGGGAGAACAGATACGCAGTATTTT. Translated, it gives CASSPSSGRTDTQYF.

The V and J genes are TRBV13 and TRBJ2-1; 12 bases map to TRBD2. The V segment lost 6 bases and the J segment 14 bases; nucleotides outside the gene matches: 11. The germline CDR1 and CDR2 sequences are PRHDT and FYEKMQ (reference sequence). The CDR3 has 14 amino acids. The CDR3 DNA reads TGTGCCAGCAGACCTAGCGGGGGGGCGGAAGGGGAGTTCTTC. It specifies CASRPSGGAEGEFF.

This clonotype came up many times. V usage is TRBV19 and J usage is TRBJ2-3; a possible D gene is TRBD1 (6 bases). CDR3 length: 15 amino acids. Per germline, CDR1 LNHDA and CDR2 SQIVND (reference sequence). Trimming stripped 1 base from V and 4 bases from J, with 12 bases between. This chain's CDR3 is CASSIGQEVSDTQYF. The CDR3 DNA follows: TGTGCCAGTAGTATAGGACAGGAGGTCTCAGATACGCAGTATTTT.

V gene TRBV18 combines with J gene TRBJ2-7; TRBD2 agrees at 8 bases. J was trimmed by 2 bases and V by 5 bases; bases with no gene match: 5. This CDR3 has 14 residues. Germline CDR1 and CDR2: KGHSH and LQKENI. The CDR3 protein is CASSSAGGAYEQYF. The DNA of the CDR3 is TGTGCCAGCTCATCAGCCGGGGGGGCCTACGAGCAGTACTTC. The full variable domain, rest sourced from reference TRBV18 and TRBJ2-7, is NAGVMQNPRHLVRRRGQEARLRCSPMKGHSHVYWYRQLPEEGLKFMVYLQKENIIDESGMPKERFSAEFPKEGPSILRIQQVVRGDSAAYFCASSSAGGAYEQYFGPGTRLTVT.

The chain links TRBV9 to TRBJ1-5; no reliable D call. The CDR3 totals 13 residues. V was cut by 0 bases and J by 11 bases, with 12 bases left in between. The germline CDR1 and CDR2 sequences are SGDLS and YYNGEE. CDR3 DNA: TGTGCCAGCAGCGTAGCAGGTGTAGAGACCCAGCATTTT. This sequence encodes CASSVAGVETQHF.

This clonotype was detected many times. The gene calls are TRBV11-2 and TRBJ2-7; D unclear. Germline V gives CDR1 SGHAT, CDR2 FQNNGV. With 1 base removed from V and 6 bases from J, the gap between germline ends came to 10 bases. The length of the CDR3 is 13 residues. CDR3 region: CASSLALDREQYF. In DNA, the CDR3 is TGTGCCAGCAGCTTAGCCTTGGACCGCGAGCAGTACTTC. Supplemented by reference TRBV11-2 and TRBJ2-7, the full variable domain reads EAGVAQSPRYKIIEKRQSVAFWCNPISGHATLYWYQQILGQGPKLLIQFQNNGVVDDSQLPKDRFSAERLKGVDSTLKIQPAKLEDSAVYLCASSLALDREQYFGPGTRLTVT.

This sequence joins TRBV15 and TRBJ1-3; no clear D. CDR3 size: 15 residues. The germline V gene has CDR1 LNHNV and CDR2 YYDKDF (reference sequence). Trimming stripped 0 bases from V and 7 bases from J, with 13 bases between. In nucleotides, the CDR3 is TGTGCCACCAGCAGAGATAGGGCTAGCGGGAACACCATATATTTT. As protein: CATSRDRASGNTIYF.

CDR3 region: CASSLILPAGAYEQYF. CDR3 coding DNA: TGTGCCAGCAGTTTAATACTTCCAGCGGGCGCCTACGAGCAGTACTTC. The J gene is TRBJ2-7, the V gene TRBV27; TRBD2 might be the D (6 bases). The CDR3 is made up of 16 amino acids. The V gene lost 2 bases and the J gene lost 2 bases, with 16 bases spanning the gap. CDR1 MNHEY and CDR2 SMNVEV come from the germline V gene (reference sequence).

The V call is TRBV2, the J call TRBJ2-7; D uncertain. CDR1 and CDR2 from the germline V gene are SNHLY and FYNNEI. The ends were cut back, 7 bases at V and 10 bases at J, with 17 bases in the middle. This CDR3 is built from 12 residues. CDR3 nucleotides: TGTGCCAGCACCCCCCGGGTCGGACCTCAGTACTTC. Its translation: CASTPRVGPQYF.

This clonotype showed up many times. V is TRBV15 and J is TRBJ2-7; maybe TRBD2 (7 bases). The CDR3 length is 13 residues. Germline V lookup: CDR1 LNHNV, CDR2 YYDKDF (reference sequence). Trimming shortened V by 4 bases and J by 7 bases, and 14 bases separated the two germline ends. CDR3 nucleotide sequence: TGTGCCACCAGCATGGGGGGGCTCGGGGAGCAGTACTTC. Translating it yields CATSMGGLGEQYF.